This passage covers 16 T cell receptor beta chains from one sample sequenced in a study of identical twins. Each CDR3 protein is one row after TCRdb ran MiXCR on the 5' RACE reads. This sample yields hundreds of thousands of distinct CDR3 sequences, of which roughly 6% are seen a single time; approximately 1.6% belongs to the top ten. The sample was naive T cells sorted from blood. The receptors here all came from a man aged 18 to 35 in good health.

This clonotype was recorded a few times. The gene calls are TRBV15 and TRBJ2-1, with unresolved D. The CDR3 contains 16 residues. The germline V gene has CDR1 LNHNV and CDR2 YYDKDF (reference sequence). Trimming cost V 3 bases and J 0 bases, with 12 bases left between them. The CDR3 here is CATSSESALSYNEQFF. CDR3 nucleotide sequence: TGTGCCACCAGCAGCGAAAGCGCCCTCTCCTACAATGAGCAGTTCTTC.

This clonotype was observed at least ten times. The chain couples TRBV25-1 to TRBJ2-6; D gene unclear. The germline V and J ends were trimmed by 3 bases and 3 bases, with 6 bases remaining between them. The germline V gene encodes CDR1 MGHDK and CDR2 SYGVNS. This CDR3 contains 14 residues. The CDR3 loop reads CASSEMSGANVLTF. The DNA for the CDR3 is TGTGCCAGCAGTGAGATGAGTGGGGCCAACGTCCTGACTTTC.

This clonotype was observed a few times. The chain couples TRBV6-1 to TRBJ1-3, with 7 bases aligning to TRBD1. CDR1 MNHNS and CDR2 SASEGT come from the germline V gene. V was pared by 6 bases and J by 0 bases, with 8 bases of the junction left unmatched. This CDR3 has 16 amino acids. The CDR3: CASRGIDRDSGNTIYF. The CDR3 bases are TGTGCCAGCAGGGGGATAGACAGGGACTCTGGAAACACCATATATTTT.

In this sample, this clonotype turned up many times. This rearrangement joins TRBV5-1 to TRBJ2-7; tentatively, D is TRBD1 (5 bases). V was trimmed by 6 bases and J by 5 bases, leaving 15 bases between them. The CDR3 runs to 13 residues. CDR1 is SGHRS and CDR2 is YFSETQ in the germline V gene. CDR3 DNA: TGCGCCAGCACGCAAACAGGCGTCAACGAGCAGTACTTC. Its translation: CASTQTGVNEQYF.

This clonotype has only a few counts. The J gene is TRBJ2-1, the V gene TRBV7-3; D gene ambiguous. Trimming took 4 bases from V and 4 from J, leaving 14 bases between them. Germline V lookup: CDR1 SGHTA, CDR2 FQGTGA. This CDR3 has 15 residues. This CDR3 reads CASSSVARAYNEQFF. CDR3 sequence (DNA): TGTGCCAGCAGCTCCGTCGCTCGGGCTTACAATGAGCAGTTCTTC.

Details on this clonotype: A much larger clone lies a single base off, so this may be a read error. The chain employs TRBV6-1 and TRBJ2-7; TRBD1 matches 10 bases. CDR3 length equals 16 residues. With 5 bases clipped from V and 4 bases from J, the junction kept 11 bases outside the gene matches. Germline V gene data show CDR1 as MNHNS and CDR2 as SASEGT. The CDR3 bases are TGTGCCAGCAGTCTCGGGGGGACAGGGGAAAGATACGAGCAGTACTTC. This translates into CASSLGGTGERYEQYF.

This clonotype turned up a few times. The V gene is TRBV14, the J gene TRBJ2-7, with 9 bases that match TRBD2. The CDR3 consists of 14 residues. Trimming at V came to 2 bases and at J to 6 bases, leaving 5 bases not matched to a gene. The V gene's germline CDR1 is SGHDN and CDR2 FVKESK. The CDR3 region has the DNA TGTGCCAGCAGCCAACACATGACTAGCGGCGAGCAGTACGTC. Translated, it gives CASSQHMTSGEQYV.

This clonotype was counted ten times or more. The chain recombines TRBV5-6 with TRBJ2-3; 13 bases align to TRBD2. CDR3 length: 18 residues. Germline loops: CDR1 SGHDT, CDR2 YYEEEE. The V and J ends lost 4 bases and 2 bases, in that order; junction bases with no gene match: 10. CDR3 DNA sequence: TGTGCCAGCAGCGAAAGACTAGCGGGAGGACTAAACACAGATACGCAGTATTTT. Translating gives CASSERLAGGLNTDTQYF.

The rearrangement links TRBV11-2 to TRBJ2-5, with a weak D call TRBD1 (6 bases). Germline V gives CDR1 SGHAT, CDR2 FQNNGV. This CDR3 is 14 amino acids long. The V gene lost 4 bases and the J gene lost 5 bases, with 14 bases spanning the gap. CDR3 nucleotides: TGTGCCAGCAGCTCCACAGGGTTAAGGGAGACCCAGTACTTC. Translated: CASSSTGLRETQYF.

This clonotype has a count of ten or more. This chain connects TRBV12-3 or TRBV12-4 to TRBJ1-4; the D gene is possibly TRBD1 (5 bases). Trimming stripped 6 bases from V and 2 bases from J, with 16 bases between. There are 16 residues in the CDR3. DNA of the CDR3: TGTGCCAGCAGCACGATAACAGGATATACTAATGAAAAACTGTTTTTT. This gives the protein CASSTITGYTNEKLFF.

This clonotype has only a few counts. This chain links TRBV12-3 or TRBV12-4 with TRBJ2-3; tentatively, D is TRBD1 or TRBD2 (6 bases each). V was shortened by 6 bases and J by 4 bases, with 14 bases between the two germline ends. This CDR3 is built from 14 residues. This chain's CDR3 is CASREGVPPDTQYF. CDR3 DNA sequence: TGTGCCAGCAGGGAGGGGGTGCCCCCAGATACGCAGTATTTT.

This clonotype was picked up many times. The CDR3 region is CAISEEGTAAYGYTF. CDR3 DNA sequence: TGTGCCATCAGTGAGGAAGGGACAGCCGCCTATGGCTACACCTTC. The chain has TRBV10-3 and TRBJ1-2; 7 bases agree with TRBD1. The CDR3 loop spans 15 amino acids. Trimming removed 2 bases from V and 4 bases from J; junction bases left unmatched: 7. Germline CDR1 and CDR2: ENHRY and SYGVKD.

This clonotype was recorded at least ten times. V is TRBV15 and J is TRBJ2-2; D uncertain. Per germline, CDR1 LNHNV and CDR2 YYDKDF (reference sequence). V shed 6 bases and J shed 0 bases, with 5 bases lying between them. The CDR3 is 13 residues long. This CDR3 reads CATRSANTGELFF. The CDR3 nucleotides are TGTGCCACCAGGTCGGCGAACACCGGGGAGCTGTTTTTT.

There are many counts of this clonotype. J is TRBJ2-7 and V is TRBV20-1; D uncertain. The CDR3 extends over 12 amino acids. Per germline, CDR1 DFQATT and CDR2 SNEGSKA (reference sequence). Deletions cut 3 bases from V and 5 bases from J, with 11 bases between. CDR3 protein: CSASWDLDEQYF. In DNA, the CDR3 is TGCAGTGCTAGCTGGGATCTCGACGAGCAGTACTTC.

In this sample, this clonotype turned up many times. V and J are TRBV12-3 or TRBV12-4 and TRBJ2-1; D is unresolved. Trimming removed 3 bases at V and 8 bases at J, with 8 bases between. The CDR3 covers 12 residues. The CDR3 loop reads CASSFGADEQFF. CDR3 nucleotide sequence: TGTGCCAGCAGTTTCGGAGCTGATGAGCAGTTCTTC.

This clonotype appeared many times. The chain uses TRBV20-1 and TRBJ2-1; no clear D gene. Per germline, CDR1 DFQATT and CDR2 SNEGSKA (reference sequence). Between the trimmed V and J ends, which lost 2 bases and 5 bases, there was a span of 7 bases. The CDR3 contains 12 residues. CDR3 DNA sequence: TGCAGTGCTAGACTACATAACAATGAGCAGTTCTTC. This sequence encodes CSARLHNNEQFF.